This passage covers 10 T cell receptor beta chains from one sample sequenced in a study of T cells after yellow fever vaccination. In TCRdb, the 5' RACE reads were re-called with MiXCR into one record per CDR3 protein. The sample carries just under 600,000 distinct CDR3 sequences, approximately 13% recorded once. This sample comprised PBMCs, obtained on the day of the yellow fever booster vaccination. These receptors were collected from a man between 25 and 39 years old who received the YFV17D yellow fever vaccine.

This clonotype turned up a few times. CDR3 nucleotides: TGTGCCAGCAGTCCAATGGGTAGCGGGAGTGTCTACGAGCAGTACTTC. It specifies CASSPMGSGSVYEQYF. The genes are TRBV28 and TRBJ2-7; 9 bases agree with TRBD2. In germline, CDR1 is MDHEN, CDR2 SYDVKM. Losses at the gene ends were 5 bases for V and 3 bases for J; bases not matched to a gene: 11. The CDR3 extends over 16 amino acids.

The chain has TRBV7-2 and TRBJ1-1; tentative D call: TRBD1 (6 bases). V was trimmed by 3 bases and J by 4 bases, leaving 18 bases between them. Germline V gene lookup returns CDR1 SGHTA and CDR2 FQGNSA. This CDR3 has 16 residues. The CDR3, as DNA: TGTGCCAGCAGCTTTGGGGGCGGGCAACTGGGCACTGAAGCTTTCTTT. Its protein product is CASSFGGGQLGTEAFF.

CDR3 protein: CASSLLGGESRETQYF. The CDR3 DNA is TGTGCCAGCAGCCTCCTCGGAGGGGAGTCGCGGGAGACCCAGTACTTC. The gene calls are TRBV5-6 and TRBJ2-5, with a possible D match to TRBD2 (6 bases). Germline lookup yields CDR1 SGHDT and CDR2 YYEEEE. The V and J ends lost 4 bases and 5 bases respectively, with 21 bases between them. The CDR3 runs 16 residues.

This clonotype was observed a few times. This sequence joins TRBV3-1 and TRBJ2-7; tentatively, D is TRBD2 (5 bases). Per the germline V gene, CDR1 is LGHDT and CDR2 is YNNKEL (reference sequence). Trimming stripped 7 bases from V and 0 bases from J, with 13 bases between. The CDR3 length is 14 residues. The CDR3 loop is CASTPAGRSYEQYF. The CDR3 coding sequence is TGTGCCAGCACCCCCGCGGGTCGCTCCTACGAGCAGTACTTC.

In its sample, this clonotype was seen a few times. The chain has TRBV30 and TRBJ2-2; TRBD2 matches 9 bases. The junction had 11 bases not matched to a gene; V was cut back by 3 bases and J by 0 bases. The CDR3 sequence is 18 residues long. Germline V gene data show CDR1 as GTSNPN and CDR2 as SVGIG (reference sequence). CDR3: CAWRAPDLAGTNTGELFF. DNA for the CDR3: TGTGCCTGGAGGGCCCCGGATCTAGCGGGAACGAACACCGGGGAGCTGTTTTTT.

This clonotype was seen more than once but under ten times. V gene TRBV19 combines with J gene TRBJ1-3; no reliable D call. The germline V and J ends were trimmed by 5 bases and 4 bases, with 12 bases remaining between them. CDR3 length equals 14 residues. Germline CDR1 and CDR2: LNHDA and SQIVND (reference sequence). The CDR3 protein is CASSAGSAGNTIYF. The CDR3 DNA reads as TGTGCCAGTAGTGCGGGGTCCGCCGGAAACACCATATATTTT.

This clonotype came up a few times. J is TRBJ2-5 and V is TRBV5-1, with D unclear. The CDR3 contains 14 residues. Trimming took 1 base from V and 3 from J, leaving 10 bases between them. Germline V lookup: CDR1 SGHRS, CDR2 YFSETQ. CDR3 sequence: CASSLIWRKETQYF. The CDR3 DNA is TGCGCCAGCAGCTTGATCTGGCGAAAAGAGACCCAGTACTTC.

This chain uses TRBV12-3 or TRBV12-4 with TRBJ2-3, with 7 positions matching TRBD1. V lost 5 bases and J lost 0; bases outside the gene matches: 11. CDR3 length: 17 amino acids. CDR3 nucleotides: TGTGCCAGCAGTCACTCCTGGGACAGCCCTAGCACAGATACGCAGTATTTT. Its protein is CASSHSWDSPSTDTQYF.

This clonotype occurred a few times. This rearrangement joins TRBV11-2 to TRBJ2-3; TRBD1 aligns across 8 bases. CDR1 and CDR2 (germline): SGHAT, FQNNGV. The CDR3 consists of 12 residues. CDR3 in DNA: TGTGCGCTGACAGGGGCGAAAGATACGCAGTATTTT. This encodes CALTGAKDTQYF.

This clonotype turned up a few times. This chain links TRBV28 with TRBJ2-4; 7 nucleotides match TRBD1. The CDR3 sequence is 13 residues long. The germline V gene has CDR1 MDHEN and CDR2 SYDVKM. Losses at the gene ends were 8 bases for V and 3 bases for J; bases not matched to a gene: 4. The CDR3 nucleotides read TGTGCCAGCCTAAGACAGGGCAAAAACATTCAGTACTTC. Its translation: CASLRQGKNIQYF.